This T cell receptor beta chain was found in a study of CD8 T cells in ankylosing spondylitis. Regarding the study as a whole: Clones tied to disease were said to be significantly enriched in matched ankylosing spondylitis synovial fluid.

Quantitative barcoded 5'-RACE was used to prepare TCR beta libraries. Each CDR3 protein gets one entry after TCRdb re-called the 5' RACE reads with MiXCR. The sample yields approximately 25,000 distinct CDR3 sequences, around 16% seen once. About this clonotype: Its matching antigen is unknown.

V lost 3 bases and J lost 3; bases outside the gene matches: 7. The CDR3 loop spans 15 amino acids. Germline CDR1 DFQATT, CDR2 SNEGSKA (reference sequence). The material sequenced was blood. The gene calls are TRBV20-1 and TRBJ2-2; 7 bases are shared with TRBD1. The source of this sequence is a male donor with ankylosing spondylitis or in good health (not recorded which). The DNA of the CDR3 is TGCAGTGCTAGCGAGGGGACAGCGGACACCGGGGAGCTGTTTTTT. Its translation: CSASEGTADTGELFF.